This TCR beta chain stems from a study of CD8 T cells in Susac syndrome. RNA was extracted with the RNeasy kit, and a quantity of 0.5 to 1 ug was reverse transcribed using random hexamers. By means of immunoSEQ multiplex PCR, TCR beta CDR3 spanning 54 Vbeta and 13 Jbeta underwent amplification. TCRdb redid the calling of the immunoSEQ multiplex PCR reads with MiXCR, one entry per CDR3 protein. The sample lists hundreds of thousands of distinct CDR3 sequences; around 96% were seen once. Sequencing of TCR beta, carried out with a high-throughput approach, was applied to CD8+ and CD4+ T cells from the blood. Negative isolation was used for CD8+ and CD4+ T cells, and FACS enrichment was applied to TEMRA cells. General study points: The relatively small number of individuals in the TCR sequencing and HLA analysis was acknowledged by the study.

Comment on this clonotype: What it binds is unknown.

The CDR3 has 13 amino acids. CDR1 is MNHNY, CDR2 SVGAGI, per germline (reference sequence). V was pared by 8 bases and J by 3 bases, with 7 bases of the junction left unmatched. V usage is TRBV6-6 and J usage is TRBJ2-7; the match to TRBD2 covers 7 bases. This sequence originates from a human donor with multiple sclerosis. The specimen was CD4+ T cells from PBMCs. The CDR3 DNA follows: TGTGCCAGCTTTGACAAGCGGGGCTACGAGCAGTACTTC. This sequence encodes CASFDKRGYEQYF.